This T cell receptor (beta chain) was found in a study of CD8+ T cells in alopecia areata. The overall study: At a dose of 5 to 10 mg twice daily, oral tofacitinib was given to treated patients.

From PBMCs, CD4+ and CD8+ T cells were sorted. In each case, RNA was isolated and then reverse transcribed into cDNA as the sequencing template. Measured with immunoSEQ multiplex PCR; TCRdb has only the in-frame clones, and not every one. The sample has 65,000 to 70,000 clones, roughly 60% seen once. Germline V CDR1 and CDR2: SQVTM, ANQGSEA. This CDR3 is 14 amino acids long. The J segment lost 3 bases and the V segment lost 5 bases, leaving 4 bases of the junction unmatched. The sequence was obtained from a human donor with alopecia areata. The chain couples TRBV29-1 to TRBJ2-2; 9 bases align to TRBD1. The sequenced sample was CD8+ T cells sorted from blood, obtained at week 0. The CDR3 DNA sequence: TGCAGCGTTCAACAGGGGGCGGACACCGGGGAGCTGTTTTTT. This sequence encodes CSVQQGADTGELFF.